The present TCR beta chain was sequenced within a study of neurological immune-mediated disorders. cDNA synthesis was performed by 5'RACE with 10-nucleotide random UMIs. TCRdb reprocessed the 5' RACE reads with MiXCR, giving one entry per CDR3 protein. Of about 16,000 distinct CDR3 sequences detected, approximately 15% appear once; the ten largest clones hold roughly 13%. In its sample, this clonotype was seen many times. Its antigen is not known. It was from 2 million PBMCs stored at -80 C that the unsorted libraries were obtained. Whole-study findings and limits: CDR3 amino acid sequences found in expanded clones were never shared across subjects, suggesting private repertoires in all groups. The most TCR clonal expansion was seen in HTLV-1-associated myelopathy, whereas the least was seen in multiple sclerosis, below the level in healthy controls.

The ends were cut back, 5 bases at V and 0 bases at J, with 5 bases in the middle. This CDR3 is built from 14 residues. Germline CDR1 and CDR2: SGHTA and FQGNSA. Source material: PBMCs. V and J are TRBV7-2 and TRBJ1-6, with unresolved D. The clonotype was recovered from a man in his fifties or sixties with HTLV-1-associated myelopathy (HAM/TSP). The CDR3 protein is CASSLASYNSPLHF. The CDR3 nucleotides read TGTGCCAGCAGCCTCGCCTCCTATAATTCACCCCTCCACTTT.